A single T cell receptor (beta chain) is shown here with its context. Its antigen is unidentified. This record comes from a study of vaccination and CD4 T cells after COVID-19. Study-wide results and caveats: When vaccine-specific clones from convalescent patients were examined, 304 of 307 were spike mono-reactive.

Treatment described: roughly ten-day PBMC culture with coronavirus spike peptide pools or control peptides (ViraFEST assay). Expansion of antigen-specific T cells with peptide pools by ViraFEST preceded sequencing of TCRs. Researchers used the Oncomine TCR Beta short-read assay to sequence DNA from cultured CD4+ T cells. The authors extracted genomic DNA from cultured CD4+ T cells. TCRdb ran MiXCR on the PCR reads and lists one entry per CDR3 protein. The table records several thousand distinct CDR3 sequences, about 60% of them present only once. The ends were cut back, 8 bases at V and 2 bases at J, with 18 bases in the middle. The CDR3 has 15 residues. Germline CDR1 reads KGHDR; CDR2 reads SFDVKD.

The sequence was obtained from a human donor who had recovered from COVID-19. Source material: CD4+ T cells from blood, cultured in vitro. The V and J genes are TRBV24-1 and TRBJ2-7; perhaps TRBD2 as D (6 bases). The CDR3 DNA follows: TGTGCCACCAAGGGGATGGCGGGGACGACCTACGAGCAGTACTTC. Translation: CATKGMAGTTYEQYF.